This TCR beta chain derives from a study of metastatic and nonmetastatic thyroid tumors. Overall study context: Thyroid patients, malignant and benign, had repertoires compared across blood and tumor or nodule tissue.

Original methodology: Construction of a distant-metastasis classifier for papillary thyroid cancer relied on CDR3 differences across clinicopathological groups. TCRdb re-called clones from the PCR reads using MiXCR. The V and J calls follow TCRdb's processing rather than the paper's. The sample has 45,000 to 55,000 clones; around 25% are singletons. Thyroid surgery had not been preceded by any treatment in any patient. This clone was counted ten times or more. CDR3 size: 19 residues. The chain links TRBV3-2 to TRBJ2-3; no DNA check was done on the table's D call, TRBD2. TRBV3-2 is reported as a pseudogene. Material: blood. The sequence was collected from a male donor with papillary thyroid cancer or a benign thyroid nodule (not recorded which). Some clones in this sample may be carry-over from other donors' samples. The CDR3 loop reads CASSQVGLAGVGNTDTQYF. CDR3 DNA: TGTGCCAGCAGCCAAGTCGGTCTAGCGGGAGTAGGTAACACAGATACGCAGTATTTT.